These 2 T cell receptor beta chains originate from one sample sequenced in a study of CD4 T cells in relation to SARS-CoV-2 and coronaviruses. Unexposed donor CD4+ T cells date from about 2011-2019, before the COVID-19 pandemic. After about 10 days of culture, CD4+ T cells were isolated. Which antigens these TCRs recognize remains unknown. Here immunoSEQ multiplex PCR was the method, and the copy in TCRdb shows in-frame clones only, minus some. Of 21,000 or so clones in the sample, 76% were seen once. Sequenced: CD4+ T cells from PBMCs, cultured in vitro. The receptors originated from a human donor in good health.

This chain uses TRBV4-1 with TRBJ1-5; tentative D call: TRBD1 (6 bases). CDR1 and CDR2 from the germline V gene are MGHRA and YSYEKL. Trimming took off 0 bases at V and 5 bases at J, with 14 bases between the two ends. CDR3 size: 16 residues. As DNA, the CDR3 is TGCGCCAGCAGCCAAGACGGGGCAGGGGAATATCAGCCCCAGCATTTT. This translates into CASSQDGAGEYQPQHF.

This chain uses TRBV7-2 with TRBJ2-1; D perhaps matches TRBD2 (5 bases). CDR3 length: 14 amino acids. Trimming pared 6 bases from V and 10 bases from J, leaving 19 bases between. Germline CDR1 reads SGHTA; CDR2 reads FQGNSA. The chain's CDR3 is CASRFQGRRSEQFF. CDR3 coding DNA: TGTGCCAGCAGGTTCCAAGGGCGGAGGTCCGAGCAGTTCTTC.